The subject of this entry is one TCR beta chain. The source of the sample is a study of technical replicates of blood from several donors. The germline CDR1 and CDR2 sequences are MGHRA and YSYEKL. This CDR3 is 15 amino acids long. The V gene lost 0 bases and the J gene lost 3 bases, with 12 bases spanning the gap. Libraries were prepared by immunoSEQ multiplex PCR; TCRdb keeps only in-frame clonotypes and omits some of them. The sample lists about 79,000 clones, 90% to 95% occurring once. Sequencing used T cells isolated from PBMCs. The rearrangement links TRBV4-1 to TRBJ2-7; weak D call: TRBD1 (6 bases). The receptor was derived from a human donor in good health. The CDR3 spells CASSQDPQGFYEQYF. Written as DNA, the CDR3 is TGCGCCAGCAGCCAAGATCCACAGGGCTTCTACGAGCAGTACTTC.